These T cell receptor beta chains were read from a single sample in a study of CD8+ T cells in alopecia areata. Some clones are missing from TCRdb's copy, which holds only in-frame ones; the method was immunoSEQ multiplex PCR. The sample yields 110,000 to 150,000 clones, approximately 56% seen once. The specimen was CD8+ T cells sorted from blood. These receptors all stem from a human donor in good health. Each CDR3 is given with its conserved first and last residue. D genes are given only for firm matches. Clone size is stated in some rows and not others, as once, few, many or a class when expanded.

size	V	J	D	DNA	CDR3
NA	TRBV28	TRBJ2-6	NA	TGTGCCAGCAGTTCCTCTCATGGGGCCAACGTCCTGACTTTC	CASSSSHGANVLTF
NA	TRBV2	TRBJ1-1	TRBD1	TGTGCCAGCAGTGGAGACAGGGGTTTGGGTTTTACTGAAGCTTTCTTT	CASSGDRGLGFTEAFF
NA	TRBV25-1	TRBJ2-5	NA	TGTGCCAGCAGTGAATTAACTCCGGGGCAAGAGACCCAGTACTTC	CASSELTPGQETQYF
few	TRBV11-2	TRBJ2-7	NA	TGTGCCAGCACAGAATCCCGCGAGCAGTACTTC	CASTESREQYF
NA	TRBV4-1	TRBJ1-2	NA	TGCGCCAGCAGCCTGCCTTTGGGTGGCTACACCTTC	CASSLPLGGYTF
NA	TRBV27	TRBJ2-2	NA	TGTGCCAGCAGTTTTATTGGCACCGGGGAGCTGTTTTTT	CASSFIGTGELFF
NA	TRBV19	TRBJ2-1	NA	TGTGCCAGTGGGCCCTATACCTCCTACAATGAGCAGTTCTTC	CASGPYTSYNEQFF
NA	TRBV7-9	TRBJ2-1	NA	TGTGCCAGCAGCCCCCGGGACAAGCCCTACAATGAGCAGTTCTTC	CASSPRDKPYNEQFF
NA	TRBV5-1	TRBJ2-5	NA	TGCGCCAGCAGCCAGGCAGGGCGGGGTCCTGGAGAGACCCAGTACTTC	CASSQAGRGPGETQYF
NA	TRBV11-2	TRBJ2-7	NA	TGTGCCAGCAGCTCCCAGCCCTACGAGCAGTACTTC	CASSSQPYEQYF
NA	TRBV27	TRBJ2-1	NA	TGTGCCAGCAGTTTTTTAGGCAATGAGCAGTTCTTC	CASSFLGNEQFF
NA	TRBV5-1	TRBJ2-7	NA	TGCGCCAGCAGCACCAACCTCAGGGACGAGCAGTACTTC	CASSTNLRDEQYF
NA	TRBV29-1	TRBJ2-7	TRBD2	TGCAGCGTTGAGGACGCCGGGACTAGCTTTGAGCAGTACTTC	CSVEDAGTSFEQYF
few	TRBV9	TRBJ2-5	TRBD2	TGTGCCAGCAGCGTAGCTGGTACTAGCGGAGCAGAGACCCAGTACTTC	CASSVAGTSGAETQYF
NA	TRBV28	TRBJ1-2	NA	TGTGCCAGCTCGCAACTCTGGACGGACCCAGCTAACTATGGCTACACCTTC	CASSQLWTDPANYGYTF
NA	TRBV5-6	TRBJ1-2	NA	TGTGCCAGCAGCTTAGGCAGACTAGAGTATGGCTACACCTTC	CASSLGRLEYGYTF
NA	TRBV2	TRBJ2-3	NA	TGTGCCAGCAGTGAGGAGGCCGTAAGTGCAGATACGCAGTATTTT	CASSEEAVSADTQYF
few	TRBV20-1	TRBJ2-7	TRBD1	TGCAGTGCGCCGACAGGGTGGGAGCAGTACTTC	CSAPTGWEQYF
few	TRBV23-1	TRBJ2-7	NA	TGCGCCAGCAGTCATCCAGACAGTACAGGGTTGGCCCACGAGCAGTACTTC	CASSHPDSTGLAHEQYF
NA	TRBV10-3	TRBJ2-1	NA	TGTGCCATCAGTGACGGGGTGGGACGCCCAGGTTTCGAGCAGTTCTTC	CAISDGVGRPGFEQFF
NA	TRBV2	TRBJ1-4	NA	TGTGCCAGCAGCCAGTCAACTAATGAAAAACTGTTTTTT	CASSQSTNEKLFF
NA	TRBV15	TRBJ2-4	NA	TGTGCCACCAGCAGGTCCTCGGATAGGACGGAAAACATTCAGTACTTC	CATSRSSDRTENIQYF
few	TRBV4-1	TRBJ1-5	NA	TGCGCCAGCAGCCAAGATCTTAATCAGCCCCAGCATTTT	CASSQDLNQPQHF
few	TRBV5-4	TRBJ2-7	TRBD2	TGTGCCAGCAGCTTGGCGTCTAGCGGGAGTAGGGAGCAGTACTTC	CASSLASSGSREQYF
NA	TRBV7-8	TRBJ1-2	NA	TGTGCCAGCAGCGCGGTAAACACAGGGCTTGATGGCTACACCTTC	CASSAVNTGLDGYTF
few	TRBV7-9	TRBJ2-1	TRBD2	TGTGCCAGCACATGGGGGGGACTAGTAAGTGAGCAGTTCTTC	CASTWGGLVSEQFF
NA	TRBV7-6	TRBJ1-5	NA	TGTGCCAGCAGCTTATTGGGGTTGAATCAGCCCCAGCATTTT	CASSLLGLNQPQHF
NA	TRBV28	TRBJ2-7	NA	TGTGCCAGCAGTTTACCCTGGCGCGAGCAGTACTTC	CASSLPWREQYF
NA	TRBV25-1	TRBJ2-2	NA	TGTGCCAGCAGGAACCCTGGCCCCGGGGAGCTGTTTTTT	CASRNPGPGELFF
NA	TRBV29-1	TRBJ1-2	TRBD1	TGCAGCGTTGTAACCCGACAGGGGGCATACTATGGCTATACCTTC	CSVVTRQGAYYGYTF
once	TRBV13	TRBJ2-2	NA	TGTGCCAGCAGGGTAGGGAACACCGGGGAGCTGTTTTTT	CASRVGNTGELFF
NA	TRBV11-2	TRBJ2-5	TRBD2	TGTGCCAGCAGCCCGCAGCTAGCGGATCAAGAGACCCAGTACTTC	CASSPQLADQETQYF